This TCR beta chain is from a study of response to subunit inactivated influenza vaccine. Notes on the study in general: The study's authors posited that every seasonal influenza vaccination enlists few new T cells.

This clonotype was detected only a few times. Its antigen is unidentified. Using its own MiXCR run on the RT-PCR reads, TCRdb lists one record per CDR3 protein. The table includes about 480,000 distinct CDR3 sequences, over 9.5% detected once. Looked up from germline, CDR1 is DFQATT and CDR2 is SNEGSKA (reference sequence). Trimming at V came to 3 bases and at J to 4 bases, leaving 5 bases not matched to a gene. The CDR3 runs 15 residues. The sequence was obtained from a man aged 45-65 years who received an inactivated influenza vaccine. The chain recombines TRBV20-1 with TRBJ2-3; 12 nucleotides agree with TRBD2. The sample consisted of PBMCs from blood, taken about 40 days after vaccination. The CDR3 sequence is CSASRTSGKSDTQYF. The CDR3, as DNA: TGCAGTGCTAGCCGGACTAGCGGGAAATCAGATACGCAGTATTTT.